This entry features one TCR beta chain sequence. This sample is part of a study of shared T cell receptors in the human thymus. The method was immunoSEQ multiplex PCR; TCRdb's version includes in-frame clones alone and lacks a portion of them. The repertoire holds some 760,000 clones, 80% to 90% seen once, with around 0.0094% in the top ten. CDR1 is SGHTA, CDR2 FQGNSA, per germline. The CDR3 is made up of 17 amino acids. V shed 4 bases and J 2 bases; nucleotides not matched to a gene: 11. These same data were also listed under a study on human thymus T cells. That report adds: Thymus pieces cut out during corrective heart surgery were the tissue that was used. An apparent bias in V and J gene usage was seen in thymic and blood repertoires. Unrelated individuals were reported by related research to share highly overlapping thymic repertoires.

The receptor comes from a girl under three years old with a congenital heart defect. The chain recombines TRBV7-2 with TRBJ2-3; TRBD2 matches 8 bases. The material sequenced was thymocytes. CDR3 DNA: TGTGCCAGCAGCTCGCGGGGGGCCCAACACCACACAGATACGCAGTATTTT. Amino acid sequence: CASSSRGAQHHTDTQYF.